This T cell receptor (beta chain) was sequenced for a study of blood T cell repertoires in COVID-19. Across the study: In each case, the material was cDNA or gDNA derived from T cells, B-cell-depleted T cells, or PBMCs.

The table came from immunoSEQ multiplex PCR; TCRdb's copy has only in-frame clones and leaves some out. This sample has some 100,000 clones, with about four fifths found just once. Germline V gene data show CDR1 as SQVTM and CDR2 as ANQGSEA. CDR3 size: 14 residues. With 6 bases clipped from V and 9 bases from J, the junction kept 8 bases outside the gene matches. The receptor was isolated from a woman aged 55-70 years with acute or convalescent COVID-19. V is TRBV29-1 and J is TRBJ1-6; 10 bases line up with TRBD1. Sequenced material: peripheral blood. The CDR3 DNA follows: TGCAGCGTCCAACGCCGGGACAGGGGTTCACCCCTCCACTTT. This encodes CSVQRRDRGSPLHF.